This record looks at one T cell receptor (beta chain) sequence and its context. Its antigen is unidentified. The data were obtained in a study of cytomegalovirus exposure and HLA in healthy donors. Study in general: Approximately 190 million T cells yielded around 100 million unique TCR beta sequences, as an earlier analysis found. From HLA-typed donors, an early data release held approximately 85 million unique TCRs. Points from the study as a whole: Sequencing depth roughly uniform across donors was assumed in presence/absence analyses.

PCR primers comprised 60 Vbeta and 13 Jbeta primers. The assay was immunoSEQ multiplex PCR, and TCRdb's table has in-frame clones only and misses some. Of approximately 260,000 clones detected, 84% appear once; the ten largest clones hold about 2%. Participants comprised healthy donors of bone marrow. CDR3 length: 15 residues. Germline V gives CDR1 LGHNA, CDR2 YNFKEQ. V was cut by 1 base and J by 6 bases, with 12 bases left in between. This clonotype originated in a woman aged 40 to 49 in good health and CMV-seropositive. This chain links TRBV4-2 with TRBJ2-2; no clear D gene. The sample was PBMCs. The CDR3 loop reads CASSQVEPRSGELFF. CDR3 DNA: TGTGCCAGCAGCCAAGTGGAGCCCCGTTCCGGGGAGCTGTTTTTT.